This T cell receptor beta chain was sequenced for a study of cytomegalovirus exposure and HLA in healthy donors (dated by TCRdb to between 2016 and 2019). Regarding the complete study: A later analysis indicated that the 120 validation repertoires were generated on the platform also employed for the 700 or so repertoires of the first cohort. To predict cytomegalovirus infection status, the study combined high-throughput TCR immunosequencing, statistical association of individual TCRs with disease status, and machine learning. Along with the approximately 650-subject first cohort, a separate validation cohort of roughly 110 different subjects was used. The aim of the study was to test whether cataloging public T cell receptors could identify signatures of past pathogen exposure.

Library generation was performed with the immunoSEQ multiplex PCR assay. The study's own analysis went as follows. A statistical classification framework was built to diagnose cytomegalovirus status from the catalog of TCR beta chain sequences. TCRdb took over this immuneACCESS table, retaining in-frame rearrangements with V and J assigned. Such tables are incomplete; in checked studies, under half of the missing clones stem from an unresolved V gene, and the remainder is unexplained. V and J calls and clone size are copied from that table; D and trimming were computed from the DNA. Recorded for this sample are about 180,000 clones; around nine tenths of them occurred a single time. Of the sample, less than 3% falls within the top ten clones. Clipping removes 3 bases from V and 4 bases from J, with 3 as the unmatched junction base count. From the germline V gene (reference sequence), CDR1 is PRHDT and CDR2 is FYEKMQ. The CDR3 sequence holds 13 residues, the cysteine and phenylalanine included. Of the read, only the CDR3 DNA is kept; its 39 bases are in frame from base 1.

As for this clone: What antigen it recognizes has not been identified. Base qualities are not at hand, and no much larger clone is one base apart.

What the research found in general, with its limitations: Most TCR sequences were observed very rarely across donors, whereas some public TCRs were present in many individuals. Of the cluster scores, approximately 95% were above 0 in a later analysis, which found that TCRs clustered in the first cohort also tended to co-occur in the roughly 130 validation repertoires. In the study, some 160 TCR beta chains were listed as associated with cytomegalovirus. The classifier was reported to diagnose cytomegalovirus status with high specificity and sensitivity in both the original cohort and the validation cohort. In vitro tests confirmed that a few of the cytomegalovirus-associated TCR beta chains recognize cytomegalovirus antigens. All 120 or so repertoires were used to score co-occurrence in the validation cohort in a later analysis, because that analysis had no HLA typing for the cohort. According to the authors, the approach could potentially be generalized to other disease states and immunological phenotypes.

The donors were included in the validation cohort of over a hundred subjects, a group kept apart from the roughly 680-subject first cohort. Sequences were obtained from PBMCs. The V and J genes are TRBV13 and TRBJ2-7; a stretch of 7 junction bases matches TRBD2. The receptor was derived from a man in his late teens or twenties in good health and CMV-seropositive. Here is the DNA: TGTGCCAGCAGCTTGGGTAGCGGGTACGAGCAGTACTTC. The translation is CASSLGSGYEQYF.